The present entry profiles one T cell receptor (beta chain) with its context. What it binds is unknown. Germline values: CDR1 SGHRS, CDR2 YFSETQ. The CDR3 covers 16 residues. V dropped 0 bases and J dropped 5; count of bases not matched to a gene: 11. Per the authors' pipeline: As immunoSEQ supplied junction-only sequences (without quality scores), filtering differed. TCRdb's table, derived via immunoSEQ multiplex PCR, lists solely in-frame clones and lacks some. The D gene and trimming were derived from the DNA, and the V and J assignments and clone size from that table. The sample lists some 980,000 clones, less than 85% occurring once. These data are taken from a study of shared clonotypes between healthy human individuals. The split of CD4+ cells yielded CD45RA+ naive and CD45RA-negative memory subsets. Study-level findings and limits: Clonotype sharing among donors likely depends on sequencing depth. The represented genetic and exposure-history diversity was limited by the small number of donors.

V usage is TRBV5-1 and J usage is TRBJ2-7, with 7 nucleotides matching TRBD2. Source material: memory CD4+ T cells sorted from blood. Subset indicated: CD45RA-negative fraction. The TCR sequence derives from a man younger than 35 in good health. CDR3 coding DNA: TGCGCCAGCAGCTTGGCCCCTGCGGGAGTGGGCAACGAGCAGTACTTC. Translating it yields CASSLAPAGVGNEQYF.